The sequence of this T cell receptor beta chain was determined in a study of glioma-infiltrating T cells after dendritic cell vaccination. Across the study: Patients received autologous tumor lysate-pulsed dendritic cell vaccination between about 2003 and 2013. At biweekly intervals, patients got three intradermal dendritic cell vaccine injections.

Time point denoted: after dendritic cell vaccination, including at tumor progression/relapse. Up to about 2 ug genomic DNA was used for TCRB CDR3 amplification. Amplification used 60 V beta primers and 13 J beta primers. Sequencing used immunoSEQ multiplex PCR; TCRdb keeps in-frame clones, though not all of them. The data show about 100,000 clones, more than 70% seen once. This clone was counted between two and nine times. Germline V CDR1 and CDR2: SGDLS, YYNGEE. CDR3 size: 13 residues. V lost 1 base and J 8 bases, leaving 9 bases between the germline ends. This clonotype was obtained from a human donor with glioblastoma. V and J are TRBV9 and TRBJ1-4; TRBD1 is a possible D gene (5 bases). The material was blood, obtained after dendritic cell vaccination. CDR3: CASSVIPGEKLFF. As DNA, the CDR3 is TGTGCCAGCAGCGTAATCCCAGGGGAAAAACTGTTTTTT.